The sample holds many counts of the clone carrying this T cell receptor beta chain. What it binds is not known. Looked up from germline, CDR1 is MNHNS and CDR2 is SASEGT. The CDR3 totals 12 residues. Trimming removed 5 bases from V and 10 bases from J; junction bases left unmatched: 2. Amplification of the TCR beta CDR3 regions used RNA transcripts (as template). HTBI-primed RT-PCR formed the first round, and a multiplex PCR formed the second. A single record per CDR3 protein comes from TCRdb applying MiXCR to the multiplex PCR reads. The table lists hundreds of thousands of distinct CDR3 sequences, approximately 21% of them singletons. Patients were diagnosed from clinical symptoms, serum thyroxine, TRAb, thyroid ultrasound and orbital computed tomography. Fresh peripheral blood, roughly 10 ml, was the PBMC source. This record comes from a study of Graves' ophthalmopathy and Graves' hyperthyroidism. Across the whole study: Before any treatment was given, at initial diagnosis, peripheral blood was collected. Study results and caveats: Most thyroid clonotypes with frequency above 0.001 were detected in blood too.

The origin of this receptor is a woman in her late teens or twenties with stable Graves' hyperthyroidism. Sequencing was done on a sample of peripheral blood. This chain connects TRBV6-1 to TRBJ1-2, with TRBD1 matching over 12 bases. The DNA for the CDR3 is TGTGCCAGCAGTAGGGACAGGGGGCTCTACACCTTC. Translating it yields CASSRDRGLYTF.